This TCR beta chain was found in a study of T-cell memory formation after mild COVID-19. General study findings and limits: Shrinking CD4+ clones were chiefly CM and EM; CD8+ ones were chiefly EMRA.

Germline V gene lookup returns CDR1 SEHNR and CDR2 FQNEAQ (reference sequence). The CDR3 length is 14 residues. Trimming stripped 7 bases from V and 3 bases from J, with 15 bases between. Note on this clonotype: What it recognizes is unknown.

MiXCR, run by TCRdb on the 5' RACE reads, gives a single entry per CDR3 protein. Of under 550,000 distinct CDR3 sequences in the sample, roughly 18% were seen once. The clonotype comes from an adult woman who had mild COVID-19 (a few samples of this study predate the infection). Cell type and time point are not known. Sequenced: PBMCs or a T cell subset sorted from them (not recorded which). The chain combines TRBV7-9 with TRBJ1-2, with D unclear. The CDR3 sequence: CASTQGPSYYGYTF. DNA of the CDR3: TGTGCCAGCACCCAAGGACCTTCCTACTATGGCTACACCTTC.